This T cell receptor (beta chain) was captured in a study of T-cell reconstitution after alpha-beta-depleted transplantation in children. This CDR3 is 12 amino acids long. Unmatched junction bases numbered 8, after V lost 7 bases and J lost 16 bases. Preparing the TCRbeta library involved the use of unique molecular identifiers. From the PCR reads, TCRdb called clonotypes with MiXCR, one entry per CDR3 protein. The profile shows about 440,000 distinct CDR3 sequences, over 40% of them singletons. There are a few counts of this clonotype. The origin of this receptor is a girl aged 2 to 9 with aplastic anemia, due to receive a stem cell transplant. The rearrangement joins TRBV12-3 or TRBV12-4 to TRBJ2-1, with 12 nucleotides matching TRBD2. The sequenced sample was PBMCs, obtained before TCRalphabeta/CD19-depleted stem cell transplant. The CDR3 bases are TGTGCCAGCACCAAGACTAGCGGGAGTTTCTTCTTC. Amino acid sequence: CASTKTSGSFFF.